The 8 T cell receptor beta chains reported below all come from one sample, sequenced in a study of shared clonotypes between healthy human individuals. CD45RO-negative, CCR7-selected cells formed the naive CD8 fraction, which excluded terminally differentiated effector memory CD45RA+ cells. The assay was immunoSEQ multiplex PCR, and TCRdb's table has in-frame clones only and misses some. The table shows hundreds of thousands of clones, with 85% to 95% occurring only once. The sequenced material came from naive CD8+ T cells sorted from blood. All receptors derive from a woman in her twenties or thirties in good health.

V usage is TRBV6-1 and J usage is TRBJ2-7, with D possibly matching TRBD1 (6 bases). The CDR3 extends over 14 amino acids. Trimming cost V 2 bases and J 5 bases, with 13 bases left between them. Germline assignment: CDR1 MNHNS and CDR2 SASEGT. In DNA form, the CDR3 reads TGTGCCAGCAGTGAACCCCAGGGGAAGAACGAGCAGTACTTC. Amino acids: CASSEPQGKNEQYF.

This clone was found once. The chain couples TRBV30 to TRBJ2-5, with D unresolved. The J call may be in error: the DNA end matches TRBJ2-7 better. This CDR3 comprises 13 residues. Germline V CDR1 and CDR2: GTSNPN, SVGIG (reference sequence). CDR3 loop: CAWSPMGNYEQYF. For the CDR3, the DNA is TGTGCCTGGAGCCCTATGGGGAACTACGAGCAGTACTTC.

Written as DNA, the CDR3 is TGTGCCAGCAGCGTCCGACAGGGCCGGCGGGTCTACGAGCAGTACTTC. It translates to CASSVRQGRRVYEQYF. V gene TRBV14 combines with J gene TRBJ2-7, with 7 bases aligning to TRBD1. The germline gives CDR1 SGHDN, CDR2 FVKESK. CDR3 size: 16 residues. V lost 5 bases and J lost 3; bases outside the gene matches: 13.

The chain links TRBV7-8 to TRBJ2-7; D is unclear. V dropped 4 bases and J dropped 3 bases, with 16 bases sitting between them. The germline V gene encodes CDR1 SGHVS and CDR2 FQNEAQ. The CDR3 sequence is 15 residues long. Here the CDR3 reads CASSWGTVRNYEQYF. In nucleotides, the CDR3 is TGTGCCAGCAGCTGGGGAACAGTGAGAAACTACGAGCAGTACTTC.

The chain combines TRBV7-9 with TRBJ2-5; D gene unclear. From germline, CDR1 is SEHNR and CDR2 FQNEAQ (reference sequence). This CDR3 has 14 residues. V dropped 5 bases and J dropped 6 bases, with 16 bases sitting between them. The CDR3 DNA reads as TGTGCCAGCAGCCCCCAGGTTATTACGAAGACCCAGTACTTC. It yields the protein CASSPQVITKTQYF.

This chain links TRBV7-3 with TRBJ2-3, with unresolved D. The CDR3 is 13 amino acids. CDR1 and CDR2 from the germline V gene are SGHTA and FQGTGA. Trimming cost V 4 bases and J 2 bases, with 7 bases left between them. For the CDR3, the DNA is TGTGCCAGCAGCTCCTCGGTCACAGATACGCAGTATTTT. Translation: CASSSSVTDTQYF.

The V call is TRBV5-1, the J call TRBJ2-3; TRBD1 or TRBD2 may be the D gene (5 bases each). The CDR3 totals 17 residues. The ends were cut back, 4 bases at V and 0 bases at J, with 18 bases in the middle. Germline CDR1 SGHRS, CDR2 YFSETQ. CDR3 residues: CASSRRDGPSSTDTQYF. In nucleotides, the CDR3 is TGCGCCAGCAGCCGCCGGGACGGACCCTCTAGCACAGATACGCAGTATTTT.

J is TRBJ2-7 and V is TRBV4-2; maybe TRBD1 (6 bases). Germline values: CDR1 LGHNA, CDR2 YNFKEQ. CDR3 length: 15 residues. V lost 0 bases, J lost 0 bases, and 9 bases lay in between. The CDR3 region has the DNA TGTGCCAGCAGCCAAGAACAGGGCCCCTCCTACGAGCAGTACTTC. This sequence encodes CASSQEQGPSYEQYF.